These T cell receptor beta chains were read from a single sample in a study of blood T cell repertoires in COVID-19. The repertoire was sequenced with immunoSEQ multiplex PCR; TCRdb's copy has only in-frame clones and lacks some. The repertoire has about 210,000 clones, around 80% of them found once; the top ten carry about 10%. The material sequenced was peripheral blood. The source of these receptors is an elderly woman with COVID-19, enrolled during active disease. Each CDR3 is given without its conserved first and last residue.

TRBV7-2,ASSLAGGYTGELF
TRBV5-1,ASAGGQDNSPLH
TRBV5-6,ASRSRGAYGYT
TRBV6-5,ASTGTGNMNTEAF
TRBV28,ASKLVMNTEAF
TRBV29-1,SVGLAADTQY
TRBV27,ASSLRLGVGYEQY
TRBV12-3/TRBV12-4,ASSFGGTLF
TRBV7-9,ASSLGRDSSTDTQY
TRBV5-1,ASSPGQDYYGYT
TRBV28,ASSFPLTGTGELF
TRBV11-2,ASSFFGGNTGELF
TRBV28,ASSSSSTQGVVADGYT
TRBV5-1,ASSLVWAPSYNEQF
TRBV5-4,ASSRDIANTIY
TRBV7-2,ASSSGTVGEAF
TRBV18,ASSTGTGSTGELF
TRBV29-1,SVKDRDQPQH
TRBV6-2/TRBV6-3,ASSLWTGDEAF
TRBV9,ASSPRGGGETQY
TRBV12-3/TRBV12-4,ASVRGNEKLF
TRBV6-5,ASSYSQGIGSNGYT
TRBV11-2,ASSTRDWSTDTQY
TRBV7-8,ASSRLSGQGDRYGYT
TRBV6-5,ASSSPAGADTEAF
TRBV18,ASSSTVTPQH
TRBV7-9,ASSPGTDYEKLF
TRBV30,AWSGLTGGLDGYT
TRBV9,ASSVGGSVTDTQY
TRBV7-2,ASSPGQGKNIQY
TRBV14,ASSLQGSEKLF
TRBV10-3,AISRTAMNTEAF
TRBV6-1,ASSAQGPRFTNYGYT
TRBV9,ASSVDWAGNQPQH
TRBV2,ASSFYTGINYGYT
TRBV30,AWSGGLSSYNEQF
TRBV21-1,ASSKVGGRGNQPQH
TRBV6-2/TRBV6-3,ASSLQQGINQPQH
TRBV12-3/TRBV12-4,ASSFPNTGELF
TRBV27,ASSLGGNRGYVNTGELF
TRBV25-1,ASSEWGGTGVTGTQY
TRBV19,ASSIGQGYNEQF
TRBV5-1,ASSNPGGGNSPLH
TRBV19,ASSTTGSGETQY
TRBV5-1,ASSSGLAGGQETQY
TRBV30,AWSEGQFNQPQH
TRBV5-5,ASIPSGNSPLH
TRBV7-3,ASSLTWRSAAF
TRBV28,ASSPSDRANSPLH